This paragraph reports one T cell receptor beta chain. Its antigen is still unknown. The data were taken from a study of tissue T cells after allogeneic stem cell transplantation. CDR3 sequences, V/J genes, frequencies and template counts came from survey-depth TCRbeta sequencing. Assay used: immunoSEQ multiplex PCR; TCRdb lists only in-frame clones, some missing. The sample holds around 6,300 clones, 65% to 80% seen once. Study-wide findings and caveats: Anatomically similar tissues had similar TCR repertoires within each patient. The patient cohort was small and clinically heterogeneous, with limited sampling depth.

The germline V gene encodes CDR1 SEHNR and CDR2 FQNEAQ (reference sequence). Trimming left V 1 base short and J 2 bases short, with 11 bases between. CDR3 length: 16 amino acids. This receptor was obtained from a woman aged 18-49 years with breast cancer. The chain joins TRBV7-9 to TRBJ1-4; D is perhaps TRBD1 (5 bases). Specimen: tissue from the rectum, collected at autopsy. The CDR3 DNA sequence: TGTGCCAGCAGCTTAGGGGACCGGGGGACTAATGAAAAACTGTTTTTT. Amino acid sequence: CASSLGDRGTNEKLFF.